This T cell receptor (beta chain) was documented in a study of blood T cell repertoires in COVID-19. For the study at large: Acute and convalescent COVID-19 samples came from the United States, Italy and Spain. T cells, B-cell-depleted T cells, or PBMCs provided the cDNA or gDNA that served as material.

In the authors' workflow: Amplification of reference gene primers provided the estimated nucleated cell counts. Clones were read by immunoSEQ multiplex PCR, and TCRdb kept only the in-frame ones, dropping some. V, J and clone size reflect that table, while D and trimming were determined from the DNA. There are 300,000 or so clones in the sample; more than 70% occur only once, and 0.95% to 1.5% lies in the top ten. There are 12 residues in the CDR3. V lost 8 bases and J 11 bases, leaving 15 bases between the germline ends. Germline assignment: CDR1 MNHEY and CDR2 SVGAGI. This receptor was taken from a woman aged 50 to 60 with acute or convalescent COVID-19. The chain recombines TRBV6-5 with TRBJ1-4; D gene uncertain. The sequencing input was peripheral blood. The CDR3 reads CASRHQRGKLFF. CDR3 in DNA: TGTGCCAGCCGACACCAACGCGGGAAACTGTTTTTT.